Each of the 14 T cell receptor beta chains below was sequenced from the same sample in a study of cytotoxic CD8 clonotypes in ibrutinib-treated CLL. The assay was immunoSEQ multiplex PCR, and TCRdb's table has in-frame clones only and misses some. The profile shows hundreds of thousands of clones, roughly 70% of them singletons. Source: PBMCs, taken after 24 months of ibrutinib treatment. These receptors were collected from a human donor with chronic lymphocytic leukemia.

A note on this clone: Distinct nucleotide sequences in the sample also encode this CDR3. This sequence joins TRBV9 and TRBJ2-2; the D is unclear. Trimming stripped 0 bases from V and 0 bases from J, with 9 bases between. The CDR3 extends over 16 amino acids. Germline lookup yields CDR1 SGDLS and CDR2 YYNGEE. Written as DNA, the CDR3 is TGTGCCAGCAGCGTAGGAGGAGCGACGAACACCGGGGAGCTGTTTTTT. Its translation: CASSVGGATNTGELFF.

This clone was detected only a few times. The chain employs TRBV28 and TRBJ2-7; D is ambiguous. The CDR3 contains 11 residues. Germline V gives CDR1 MDHEN, CDR2 SYDVKM. V was cut by 6 bases and J by 2 bases, with 5 bases left in between. The CDR3 region is CASRTAYEQYF. The CDR3 bases are TGTGCCAGCAGAACGGCCTACGAGCAGTACTTC.

This chain joins TRBV29-1 and TRBJ2-7; 7 positions match TRBD2. Trimming at V came to 3 bases and at J to 5 bases, leaving 1 base not matched to a gene. The CDR3 contains 11 residues. The germline gives CDR1 SQVTM, CDR2 ANQGSEA. The CDR3 region has the DNA TGCAGCGTTGATCGGGGGGACGAGCAGTACTTC. Translating gives CSVDRGDEQYF.

This chain links TRBV19 with TRBJ1-1, with no clear D. Germline V lookup: CDR1 LNHDA, CDR2 SQIVND (reference sequence). The CDR3 loop spans 14 amino acids. V was shortened by 7 bases and J by 2 bases, with 14 bases between the two germline ends. The CDR3 sequence: CASTEGGRNTEAFF. As DNA, the CDR3 is TGTGCCAGTACCGAAGGCGGGAGAAACACTGAAGCTTTCTTT.

As regards this clone: Additional DNA sequences in this sample encode the identical CDR3. The chain joins TRBV29-1 to TRBJ2-5; 7 nucleotides line up with TRBD1. Germline V gene data show CDR1 as SQVTM and CDR2 as ANQGSEA. The CDR3 covers 12 residues. V was clipped by 3 bases and J by 3 bases; unmatched bases: 1. The CDR3 region has the DNA TGCAGCGTTGACAGGGGGAAAGAGACCCAGTACTTC. It encodes CSVDRGKETQYF.

The chain joins TRBV29-1 to TRBJ2-1; the match to TRBD1 covers 8 bases. V shed 4 bases and J 6 bases; nucleotides not matched to a gene: 11. The CDR3 contains 15 residues. Germline assignment: CDR1 SQVTM and CDR2 ANQGSEA. The CDR3 is CSVVSGTGFGNEQFF. The CDR3 DNA reads TGCAGCGTTGTCTCTGGGACAGGATTCGGCAATGAGCAGTTCTTC.

The chain uses TRBV28 and TRBJ1-3, with no clear D. The CDR3 is 13 residues long. V lost 6 bases, J lost 0 bases, and 6 bases lay in between. Germline lookup yields CDR1 MDHEN and CDR2 SYDVKM. As DNA, the CDR3 is TGTGCCAGCAGCCCACGCTCTGGAAACACCATATATTTT. As protein: CASSPRSGNTIYF.

The chain is built from TRBV19 and TRBJ2-1; 8 nucleotides line up with TRBD2. The J segment lost 9 bases and the V segment lost 11 bases, leaving 12 bases of the junction unmatched. Germline CDR1 reads LNHDA; CDR2 reads SQIVND (reference sequence). The length of the CDR3 is 13 residues. This CDR3 is CASGGAGEGEQFF. The CDR3 DNA follows: TGTGCCTCCGGGGGGGCAGGGGAAGGTGAGCAGTTCTTC.

The rearrangement joins TRBV7-9 to TRBJ2-7; the D is unclear. This CDR3 has 12 residues. CDR1 is SEHNR, CDR2 FQNEAQ, per germline (reference sequence). Trimming removed 5 bases from V and 2 bases from J, with 7 bases in between. The CDR3 is CASSGTAYEQYF. The CDR3 coding sequence is TGTGCCAGCAGCGGCACGGCCTACGAGCAGTACTTC.

This chain links TRBV11-3 with TRBJ2-2; 9 positions match TRBD1. Looked up from germline, CDR1 is SGHNT and CDR2 is YENEEA. Unmatched junction bases numbered 2, after V lost 5 bases and J lost 4 bases. The CDR3 loop spans 14 amino acids. CDR3 nucleotide sequence: TGTGCCAGCAGCCCGGGACAGGGCACCGGGGAGCTGTTTTTT. This encodes CASSPGQGTGELFF.

The rearrangement links TRBV6-6 to TRBJ2-3; D is uncertain. Germline V gene data show CDR1 as MNHNY and CDR2 as SVGAGI (reference sequence). V lost 2 bases, J lost 2 bases, and 14 bases lay in between. The CDR3 is made up of 16 amino acids. CDR3 loop: CASSYDSATTTDTQYF. In DNA form, the CDR3 reads TGTGCCAGCAGTTACGATTCTGCCACGACCACAGATACGCAGTATTTT.

This sequence joins TRBV9 and TRBJ2-7, with 7 nucleotides matching TRBD2. Trimming took 3 bases from V and 2 from J; bases not matched to a gene: 8. The CDR3 extends over 15 amino acids. Germline CDR1 reads SGDLS; CDR2 reads YYNGEE. CDR3 nucleotide sequence: TGTGCCAGCAGCGCGACAGCGGGGCCCACCTACGAGCAGTACTTC. Its protein product is CASSATAGPTYEQYF.

This rearrangement joins TRBV28 to TRBJ1-1, with D unresolved. The CDR3 has 11 residues. Deletions cut 6 bases from V and 6 bases from J, with 8 bases between. Per the germline V gene, CDR1 is MDHEN and CDR2 is SYDVKM. The DNA of the CDR3 is TGTGCCAGCAGCCGGATGTCTGAAGCTTTCTTT. Protein sequence: CASSRMSEAFF.

V is TRBV4-3 and J is TRBJ2-5; 12 positions match TRBD2. The J segment lost 4 bases and the V segment lost 1 base, leaving 10 bases of the junction unmatched. In germline, CDR1 is LGHNA, CDR2 YSLEER. The CDR3 contains 18 residues. CDR3 bases: TGCGCCAGCAGCCAAGGCTATGATCCGGGACTAGCGGGAGAGACCCAGTACTTC. Its protein is CASSQGYDPGLAGETQYF.